This record looks at one TCR beta chain sequence and its context. The CDR3 spans 16 residues. Germline CDR1 reads MNHEY; CDR2 reads SMNVEV (reference sequence). The ends lost 6 bases at V and 6 bases at J; junction bases unmatched: 13. Data came from immunoSEQ multiplex PCR; TCRdb stores just in-frame clones and leaves some out. This table has about 1.5 million clones, around 95% appearing once. This entry comes from a study of shared clonotypes between healthy human individuals. The receptor's source is a young man in good health. The source material was naive CD4+ T cells sorted from blood. Subset defined: CD45RA+ positively selected. J is TRBJ2-7 and V is TRBV27, with 11 bases lining up with TRBD2. The CDR3 here is CASRLNPLAGVGEQYF. The CDR3 DNA sequence: TGTGCCAGCAGGCTAAACCCACTAGCGGGAGTGGGCGAGCAGTACTTC.